This paragraph reports one T cell receptor beta chain. Its antigen is undetermined. The data originate from a study of T cell responses to AZD1222 COVID-19 vaccine. Regarding the study as a whole: Baseline antibody screening turned up just 6 or 7 seropositive AZD1222 recipients. When two AZD1222 doses had been given, Spike-specific TCR breadth and depth rose. Repertoires were obtained only post-peak T cell response. Close to half of spike-specific TCRs reportedly recognize unmutated variant regions.

TCRdb keeps only in-frame clones here, not all; method: immunoSEQ multiplex PCR. The repertoire holds more than 100,000 clones, with 80% to 90% as singletons. Trimming removed 5 bases from V and 1 base from J; junction bases left unmatched: 6. The CDR3 sequence is 17 residues long. The germline CDR1 and CDR2 sequences are SEHNR and FQNEAQ (reference sequence). The sequencing here drew on peripheral blood, taken on day 0 of AZD1222 vaccination. The TCR sequence derives from an adult in good health. V gene TRBV7-9 combines with J gene TRBJ2-3; 13 bases line up with TRBD2. The CDR3 DNA reads as TGTGCCAGCAGCCAGGGACTAGCGGGGCCCCGCACAGATACGCAGTATTTT. Its translation: CASSQGLAGPRTDTQYF.